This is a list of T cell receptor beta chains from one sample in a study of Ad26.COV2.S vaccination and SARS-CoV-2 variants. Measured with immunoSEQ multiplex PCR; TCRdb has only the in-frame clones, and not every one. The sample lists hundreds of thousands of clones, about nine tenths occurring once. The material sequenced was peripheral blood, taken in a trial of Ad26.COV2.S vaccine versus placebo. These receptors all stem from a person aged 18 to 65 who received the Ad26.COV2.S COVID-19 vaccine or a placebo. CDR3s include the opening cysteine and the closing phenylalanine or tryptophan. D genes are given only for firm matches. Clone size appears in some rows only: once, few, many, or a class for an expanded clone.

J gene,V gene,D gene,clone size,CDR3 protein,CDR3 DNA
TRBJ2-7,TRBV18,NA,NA,CASSPRDGTYEQYF,TGTGCCAGCTCCCCCAGGGACGGGACCTACGAGCAGTACTTC
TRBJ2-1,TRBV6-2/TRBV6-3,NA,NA,CASSYHRSPGSYNEQFF,TGTGCCAGCAGTTACCATCGCTCGCCCGGCTCCTACAATGAGCAGTTCTTC
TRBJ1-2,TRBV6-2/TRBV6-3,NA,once,CASSINYGYTF,TGTGCCAGCAGTATAAACTATGGCTACACCTTC
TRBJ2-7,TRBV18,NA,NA,CASGPFGRTIYEQYF,TGTGCCAGCGGTCCCTTCGGAAGGACTATCTACGAGCAGTACTTC
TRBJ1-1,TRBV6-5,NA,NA,CASSSNRVDMNTEAFF,TGTGCCAGCAGTTCGAACAGGGTCGACATGAACACTGAAGCTTTCTTT
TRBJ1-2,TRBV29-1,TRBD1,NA,CSVEHFRDSPDGYTF,TGCAGCGTTGAACACTTCCGGGACAGCCCTGATGGCTACACCTTC
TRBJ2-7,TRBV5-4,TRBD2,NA,CASSPRREIAYEQYF,TGTGCCAGCAGCCCTAGGCGGGAGATTGCCTACGAGCAGTACTTC
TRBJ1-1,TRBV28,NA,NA,CTSRSETEAFF,TGTACGAGTCGCTCCGAGACTGAAGCTTTCTTT
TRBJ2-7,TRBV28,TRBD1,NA,CASTRDSYYEQYF,TGTGCCAGCACCCGGGACAGCTACTACGAGCAGTACTTC
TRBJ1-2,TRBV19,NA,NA,CASSRTGTNYGYTF,TGTGCCAGTAGTAGGACGGGGACTAACTATGGCTACACCTTC
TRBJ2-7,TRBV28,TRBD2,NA,CASSLGTSPYEQYF,TGTGCCAGCAGTTTAGGGACTAGTCCCTACGAGCAGTACTTC
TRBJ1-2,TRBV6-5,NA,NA,CASTPSGTNYGYTF,TGTGCCAGCACTCCATCCGGGACTAACTATGGCTACACCTTC
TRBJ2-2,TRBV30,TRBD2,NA,CAWGREPGELFF,TGTGCCTGGGGGCGGGAGCCCGGGGAGCTGTTTTTT
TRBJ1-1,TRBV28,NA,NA,CASSPQDWNTEAFF,TGTGCCAGCAGTCCCCAGGACTGGAACACTGAAGCTTTCTTT